This T cell receptor beta chain is from a study of blood T cell repertoires in COVID-19. In the study overall: T cells, B-cell-depleted T cells, or PBMCs provided the cDNA or gDNA that served as material.

This clone was counted between two and nine times. Sequencing used immunoSEQ multiplex PCR; TCRdb keeps in-frame clones, though not all of them. The sample consists of roughly 260,000 clones, 88% of them appearing once. The CDR3 totals 16 residues. Trimming at V came to 5 bases and at J to 0 bases, leaving 9 bases not matched to a gene. The germline V gene has CDR1 MNHEY and CDR2 SVGEGT. The TCR was taken from a middle-aged woman who had recovered from COVID-19. The V call is TRBV6-2 or TRBV6-3, the J call TRBJ2-7; 8 nucleotides agree with TRBD1. Sequenced sample: peripheral blood. DNA of the CDR3: TGTGCCAGCAGTGATCCGGGACAGGCAAGCTCCTACGAGCAGTACTTC. Its protein product is CASSDPGQASSYEQYF.